A single sample gave rise to the 25 T cell receptor beta chains below, sequenced in a study of cytomegalovirus exposure and HLA in healthy donors. With 60 Vbeta and 13 Jbeta primers, the PCR was carried out. TCRdb keeps only in-frame clones here, not all; method: immunoSEQ multiplex PCR. The table shows approximately 170,000 clones, with 65% to 80% occurring only once. Sequencing used PBMCs. These TCRs come from a woman aged 40-49 years in good health and CMV-seropositive.

The rearrangement links TRBV7-9 to TRBJ2-7; D ambiguous. Trimming removed 1 base from V and 5 bases from J, with 6 bases in between. CDR1 SEHNR and CDR2 FQNEAQ come from the germline V gene (reference sequence). This CDR3 contains 12 residues. The CDR3 here is CASSLGGDEQYF. Here the CDR3 DNA reads TGTGCCAGCAGCTTAGGAGGAGACGAGCAGTACTTC.

The V gene is TRBV5-6, the J gene TRBJ2-5; TRBD2 is a possible D gene (5 bases). Germline-derived CDR1 and CDR2 are SGHDT and YYEEEE. This CDR3 contains 16 residues. V gave up 4 bases and J gave up 5 bases, with 21 bases separating them. CDR3 coding DNA: TGTGCCAGCAGCATCCGGACGGGAAATATTAGGGAGACCCAGTACTTC. This gives the protein CASSIRTGNIRETQYF.

The chain joins TRBV30 to TRBJ2-7, with 8 bases aligning to TRBD2. The germline V gene has CDR1 GTSNPN and CDR2 SVGIG (reference sequence). The V segment lost 0 bases and the J segment 4 bases; nucleotides outside the gene matches: 5. The CDR3 totals 14 residues. The CDR3 DNA sequence: TGTGCCTGGAGTGTACCGGGCGGGAGGTACGAGCAGTACTTC. This gives the protein CAWSVPGGRYEQYF.

The rearrangement joins TRBV30 to TRBJ1-2; D is uncertain. The germline V gene encodes CDR1 GTSNPN and CDR2 SVGIG (reference sequence). Trimming took 0 bases from V and 0 from J, leaving 11 bases between them. The CDR3 loop spans 15 amino acids. The CDR3: CAWSVKRLANYGYTF. CDR3 in DNA: TGTGCCTGGAGTGTAAAACGGTTAGCTAACTATGGCTACACCTTC.

The gene calls are TRBV7-2 and TRBJ2-7; D is perhaps TRBD2 (5 bases). V lost 4 bases to trimming and J lost 0 bases, with 10 bases between them. The length of the CDR3 is 14 residues. Germline V gene data show CDR1 as SGHTA and CDR2 as FQGNSA. The CDR3 here is CASSSRTHSYEQYF. The CDR3, as DNA: TGTGCCAGCAGCTCCAGGACTCACTCCTACGAGCAGTACTTC.

The chain is built from TRBV30 and TRBJ2-2; weak D call: TRBD2 (7 bases). The CDR3 length is 16 residues. Trimming took 3 bases from V and 2 from J, leaving 16 bases between them. CDR1 GTSNPN and CDR2 SVGIG come from the germline V gene (reference sequence). The DNA of the CDR3 is TGTGCCTGGAGCCCGGGGGCTAGCGGCAACACCGGGGAGCTGTTTTTT. It is translated as CAWSPGASGNTGELFF.

The J gene is TRBJ2-7, the V gene TRBV19; 7 nucleotides match TRBD1. Per the germline V gene, CDR1 is LNHDA and CDR2 is SQIVND (reference sequence). The CDR3 runs to 15 residues. The ends lost 5 bases at V and 2 bases at J; junction bases unmatched: 9. In DNA form, the CDR3 reads TGTGCCAGTAGTGCGTGGACAGGCGGACCCTACGAGCAGTACTTC. Amino acids: CASSAWTGGPYEQYF.

CDR3 in DNA: TGTGCCAGCAGCCCGGGACAGAGCTCCTACGAGCAGTACTTC. Protein sequence: CASSPGQSSYEQYF. The genes are TRBV9 and TRBJ2-7; 7 nucleotides agree with TRBD1. CDR3 length: 14 residues. After removal of 4 bases from V and 0 bases from J, the junction contained 4 bases not matched to a gene. The germline V gene encodes CDR1 SGDLS and CDR2 YYNGEE.

For this clone: The same CDR3 arises from other DNA sequences in this sample as well. The V gene is TRBV9, the J gene TRBJ2-7; a possible D gene is TRBD2 (5 bases). Between the trimmed V and J ends, which lost 0 bases and 0 bases, there was a span of 10 bases. Germline-derived CDR1 and CDR2 are SGDLS and YYNGEE. The CDR3 sequence is 15 residues long. The CDR3 nucleotides read TGTGCCAGCAGCGTAGCCGGGGATAGCTCCTACGAGCAGTACTTC. This gives the protein CASSVAGDSSYEQYF.

This chain joins TRBV11-3 and TRBJ1-1, with 8 bases lining up with TRBD1. V lost 1 base to trimming and J lost 10 bases; unmatched junction nucleotides: 8. The CDR3 extends over 14 amino acids. Germline V gene data show CDR1 as SGHNT and CDR2 as YENEEA. CDR3 region: CASSLGQGASGAFF. CDR3 DNA: TGTGCCAGCAGCTTAGGGCAGGGGGCTTCGGGAGCTTTCTTT.

This clone is a singleton in its sample. The genes are TRBV11-2 and TRBJ2-7; the D gene is possibly TRBD2 (5 bases). Germline V gene data show CDR1 as SGHAT and CDR2 as FQNNGV. V was shortened by 6 bases and J by 2 bases, with 14 bases between the two germline ends. The CDR3 totals 14 residues. The CDR3 loop reads CASRRTFTAYEQYF. As DNA, the CDR3 is TGTGCCAGCAGACGGACTTTTACAGCCTACGAGCAGTACTTC.

The chain uses TRBV7-9 and TRBJ2-7; 8 nucleotides match TRBD1. V dropped 4 bases and J dropped 5; count of bases not matched to a gene: 7. The germline CDR1 and CDR2 sequences are SEHNR and FQNEAQ (reference sequence). The CDR3 extends over 14 amino acids. The CDR3 coding sequence is TGTGCCAGCAGCTCCGGACAGGGAGGTCACGAGCAGTACTTC. It encodes CASSSGQGGHEQYF.

V gene TRBV7-9 combines with J gene TRBJ2-7, with 7 bases fitting TRBD1. Germline-derived CDR1 and CDR2 are SEHNR and FQNEAQ (reference sequence). This CDR3 region has 14 residues. With V trimmed by 4 bases and J by 6 bases, 9 bases remained unmatched. CDR3 sequence: CASSSRQGPPEQYF. For the CDR3, the DNA is TGTGCCAGCAGCTCCCGACAGGGTCCTCCCGAGCAGTACTTC.

The chain joins TRBV10-3 to TRBJ2-2, with 8 positions matching TRBD1. The CDR3 runs to 15 residues. With 3 bases clipped from V and 3 bases from J, the junction kept 3 bases outside the gene matches. Germline lookup yields CDR1 ENHRY and CDR2 SYGVKD. The CDR3 coding sequence is TGTGCCATCAGTGAAATACAGGGGGACACCGGGGAGCTGTTTTTT. It encodes CAISEIQGDTGELFF.

The chain has TRBV19 and TRBJ2-7; TRBD2 aligns across 13 bases. Trimming at V came to 6 bases and at J to 4 bases, leaving 6 bases not matched to a gene. This CDR3 has 15 amino acids. Germline V CDR1 and CDR2: LNHDA, SQIVND (reference sequence). This CDR3 is CASSPGLAGLYEQYF. For the CDR3, the DNA is TGTGCCAGTAGCCCGGGACTAGCGGGACTTTACGAGCAGTACTTC.

The chain has TRBV19 and TRBJ1-1, with TRBD1 identical over 7 bases. Germline V gene sequence: CDR1 LNHDA, CDR2 SQIVND (reference sequence). CDR3 length: 16 amino acids. Trimming removed 2 bases from V and 3 bases from J; junction bases left unmatched: 9. CDR3 coding DNA: TGTGCCAGTAGTATAAACAGGGGCCTTGGGGACACTGAAGCTTTCTTT. This sequence encodes CASSINRGLGDTEAFF.

The V call is TRBV9, the J call TRBJ2-1, with D perhaps TRBD2 (6 bases). CDR1 and CDR2 from the germline V gene are SGDLS and YYNGEE. The ends were cut back, 3 bases at V and 8 bases at J, with 12 bases in the middle. The CDR3 has 13 amino acids. As DNA, the CDR3 is TGTGCCAGCAGCGGACATCGCGGGGATGAGCAGTTCTTC. This translates into CASSGHRGDEQFF.

V usage is TRBV6-1 and J usage is TRBJ2-3; weak D call: TRBD2 (5 bases). V was clipped by 5 bases and J by 0 bases, with 12 bases between them. The germline CDR1 and CDR2 sequences are MNHNS and SASEGT. The CDR3 extends over 15 amino acids. The CDR3 sequence: CASSRAVQSTDTQYF. As DNA, the CDR3 is TGTGCCAGCAGTCGAGCGGTTCAAAGCACAGATACGCAGTATTTT.

This chain connects TRBV5-1 to TRBJ2-1, with TRBD2 identical over 8 bases. CDR1 SGHRS and CDR2 YFSETQ come from the germline V gene. The V gene end was trimmed by 6 bases and the J gene end by 1 base; junction bases not matched to a gene: 9. The CDR3 runs 16 residues. CDR3 sequence reads: CASTNGGGGSYNEQFF. Written as DNA, the CDR3 is TGCGCCAGCACTAATGGGGGCGGGGGGTCCTACAATGAGCAGTTCTTC.

The rearrangement joins TRBV18 to TRBJ1-1; weak D call: TRBD1 (5 bases). Between the trimmed V and J ends, which lost 6 bases and 5 bases, there was a span of 31 bases. This CDR3 contains 19 residues. CDR1 KGHSH and CDR2 LQKENI come from the germline V gene. As DNA, the CDR3 is TGTGCCAGCTCGAAAGACCGGGAGGGTTGGGTGGGACTTCGAACTGAAGCTTTCTTT. As protein: CASSKDREGWVGLRTEAFF.

The V gene is TRBV10-2, the J gene TRBJ2-2; 12 bases fit TRBD2. V was pared by 0 bases and J by 5 bases, with 1 base of the junction left unmatched. Germline V gene sequence: CDR1 WSHSY, CDR2 SAAADI. The CDR3 totals 16 residues. The CDR3 coding sequence is TGCGCCAGCAGTGAGTCCGGACTAGCGGGAACCGGGGAGCTGTTTTTT. This codes for CASSESGLAGTGELFF.

The chain employs TRBV18 and TRBJ2-5; a possible D gene is TRBD2 (5 bases). The CDR3 has 15 amino acids. Germline V gene lookup returns CDR1 KGHSH and CDR2 LQKENI. V lost 0 bases and J 1 base, leaving 9 bases between the germline ends. This CDR3 is CASSPPFSGQETQYF. The CDR3 DNA reads TGTGCCAGCTCACCACCGTTCAGCGGCCAAGAGACCCAGTACTTC.

The chain joins TRBV23-1 to TRBJ1-5; 7 nucleotides line up with TRBD1. TRBV23-1 is an ORF, with its function uncertain. Losses at the gene ends were 4 bases for V and 3 bases for J; bases not matched to a gene: 9. The CDR3 totals 16 residues. In DNA form, the CDR3 reads TGCGCCAGCAGTCTCCTAAGGGACAGACTCAATCAGCCCCAGCATTTT. Its protein product is CASSLLRDRLNQPQHF.

The chain couples TRBV6-5 to TRBJ1-2, with a weak D call TRBD1 (6 bases). There are 13 residues in the CDR3. With 2 bases removed from V and 8 bases from J, the gap between germline ends came to 12 bases. Germline V gene sequence: CDR1 MNHEY, CDR2 SVGAGI. CDR3 sequence (DNA): TGTGCCAGCAGTTACCAGGGGCTGGGGGGCTACACCTTC. Translating gives CASSYQGLGGYTF.

A single count supports this clone. The rearrangement joins TRBV7-9 to TRBJ2-7; D gene ambiguous. The germline V gene encodes CDR1 SEHNR and CDR2 FQNEAQ (reference sequence). The germline V and J ends were trimmed by 2 bases and 7 bases, with 15 bases remaining between them. This CDR3 contains 14 residues. The CDR3 protein is CASSLPFEASEQYF. The CDR3 DNA reads TGTGCCAGCAGCTTACCTTTCGAGGCCTCAGAGCAGTACTTC.